Listed below are T cell receptor beta chains from one sample, sequenced in a study of cytomegalovirus exposure and HLA in healthy donors. Produced via immunoSEQ multiplex PCR; TCRdb's table is partial and in-frame only. The top ten hold around 2.8% of the sample, which has under 200,000 clones, 84% seen once. The material sequenced was PBMCs. The receptors shown here come from a woman aged 45 to 65 in good health and CMV-seropositive. Each CDR3 is given with its conserved first and last residue. D genes are given only for firm matches. The size field is filled for only some rows; it gives once, few, many or a size class.

v_gene,j_gene,d_gene,abundance,CDR3nt,CDR3aa
TRBV19,TRBJ1-4,-,-,TGTGCCAGTACCGCAATGGGACAAAATGAAAAACTGTTTTTT,CASTAMGQNEKLFF
TRBV10-3,TRBJ2-2,TRBD1,few,TGTGCCATCAGGGGACAGGTCGGCGGGGAGCTGTTTTTT,CAIRGQVGGELFF
TRBV18,TRBJ2-5,-,once,TGTGCCAGCTCCCTCCAGGCCCAAGAGACCCAGTACTTC,CASSLQAQETQYF
TRBV7-9,TRBJ1-1,-,once,TGTGCCAGCAGCTTTAGCTCCATGAACACTGAAGCTTTCTTT,CASSFSSMNTEAFF
TRBV6-5,TRBJ1-1,-,-,TGTGCCAGCAATGCGGGGGGCCTGAACACTGAAGCTTTCTTT,CASNAGGLNTEAFF
TRBV7-8,TRBJ2-1,TRBD2,-,TGTGCCAGCAGTCCAGGGGCGGCGGGGGGGTTCAATGAGCAGTTCTTC,CASSPGAAGGFNEQFF
TRBV10-3,TRBJ1-5,TRBD1,-,TGTGCCATCAGTGATGGGACAGGGCAATGGCCCCAGCATTTT,CAISDGTGQWPQHF
TRBV6-5,TRBJ2-2,TRBD2,-,TGTGCCAGCAGTACAGGGACTAGCAACACCGGGGAGCTGTTTTTT,CASSTGTSNTGELFF
TRBV7-9,TRBJ1-5,-,-,TGTGCCAGCAGCTCCTCCGGTCGGGGTCGCAATCAGCCCCAGCATTTT,CASSSSGRGRNQPQHF
TRBV7-6,TRBJ2-1,TRBD2,-,TGTGCCAGCAGCTTACGGGAGGTAGCCCCAAATGAGCAGTTCTTC,CASSLREVAPNEQFF
TRBV19,TRBJ1-1,-,-,TGTGCCAGTAGTCTAACAGGGAACACTGAAGCTTTCTTT,CASSLTGNTEAFF
TRBV5-1,TRBJ1-4,TRBD1,-,TGCGCCAGCAGCCCCGAGGGACAGGGAGGAAATGAAAAACTGTTTTTT,CASSPEGQGGNEKLFF
TRBV15,TRBJ2-5,-,-,TGTGCCACCAGCAGCAGTCGGCGGGAGACCCAGTACTTC,CATSSSRRETQYF
TRBV5-4,TRBJ1-1,-,-,TGTGCCAGCAGCCCTCAGGGCAGGGGCACTGAAGCTTTCTTT,CASSPQGRGTEAFF
TRBV6-6,TRBJ1-1,-,-,TGTGCCAGCAGTTACTCGTCCAGGACTGAAGCTTTCTTT,CASSYSSRTEAFF
TRBV5-1,TRBJ2-4,TRBD2,-,TGCGCCAGCAGCTTGGAGGGTGGGACTAAGGGGAACATTCAGTACTTC,CASSLEGGTKGNIQYF
TRBV7-8,TRBJ1-1,-,-,TGTGCCAGCAGCTTAACAGCTAACACTGAAGCTTTCTTT,CASSLTANTEAFF
TRBV6-5,TRBJ2-1,TRBD2,-,TGTGCCAGCAGCCGCACTAGCGGGGGGGCCCGTGAGCAGTTCTTC,CASSRTSGGAREQFF
TRBV7-3,TRBJ2-3,TRBD1,-,TGTGCCAGCAGCCTAAACAGGGGACGCACAGATACGCAGTATTTT,CASSLNRGRTDTQYF
TRBV28,TRBJ2-5,TRBD2,-,TGTGCCAGCAGTTTGGAGCGGGGGTTCCAAGAGACCCAGTACTTC,CASSLERGFQETQYF
TRBV5-6,TRBJ1-6,-,-,TGTGCCAGCAGTGGGGTGGGACACCTCCACTTT,CASSGVGHLHF
TRBV29-1,TRBJ2-1,TRBD1,-,TGCAGCGCAGTCAGGGGGTACAATGAGCAGTTCTTC,CSAVRGYNEQFF
TRBV27,TRBJ2-1,TRBD1,-,TGTGCCAGCACCCTTCGAGGCCTGGGACAGGGTATTAATGAGCAGTTCTTC,CASTLRGLGQGINEQFF
TRBV6-1,TRBJ2-7,-,-,TGTGCCAGCAGTGAGGCGAGGGGGACCACCTACGAGCAGTACTTC,CASSEARGTTYEQYF
TRBV5-8,TRBJ2-3,TRBD1,-,TGTGCCAGCAGCCCGGGACAGGGGATAGATACGCAGTATTTT,CASSPGQGIDTQYF
TRBV14,TRBJ2-7,TRBD1,-,TGTGCCAGCAGCCAAGAGTTGGGGACAGCTTACTACGAGCAGTACTTC,CASSQELGTAYYEQYF
TRBV29-1,TRBJ1-1,-,-,TGCAGCGTTGTTGGGGCAGTTGAAGCTTTCTTT,CSVVGAVEAFF
TRBV6-5,TRBJ2-1,TRBD1,-,TGTGCCAGCAGTTACTCGGGGACAGGGAGGGACAATGAGCAGTTCTTC,CASSYSGTGRDNEQFF
TRBV2,TRBJ2-1,-,-,TGTGCCAGCAGTGCGGGGTTGAAGAATGAGCAGTTCTTC,CASSAGLKNEQFF